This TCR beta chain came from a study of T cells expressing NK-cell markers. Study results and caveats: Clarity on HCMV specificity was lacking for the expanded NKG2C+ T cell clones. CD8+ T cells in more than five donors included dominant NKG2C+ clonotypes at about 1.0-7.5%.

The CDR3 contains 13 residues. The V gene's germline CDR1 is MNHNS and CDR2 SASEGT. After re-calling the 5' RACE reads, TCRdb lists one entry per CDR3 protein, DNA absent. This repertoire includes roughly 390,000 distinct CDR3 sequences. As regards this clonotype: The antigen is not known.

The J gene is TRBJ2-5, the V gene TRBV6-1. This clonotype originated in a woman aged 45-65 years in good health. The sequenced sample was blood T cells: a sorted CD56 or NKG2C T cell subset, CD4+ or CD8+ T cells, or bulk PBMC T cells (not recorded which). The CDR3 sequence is CASTMKFGETQYF.